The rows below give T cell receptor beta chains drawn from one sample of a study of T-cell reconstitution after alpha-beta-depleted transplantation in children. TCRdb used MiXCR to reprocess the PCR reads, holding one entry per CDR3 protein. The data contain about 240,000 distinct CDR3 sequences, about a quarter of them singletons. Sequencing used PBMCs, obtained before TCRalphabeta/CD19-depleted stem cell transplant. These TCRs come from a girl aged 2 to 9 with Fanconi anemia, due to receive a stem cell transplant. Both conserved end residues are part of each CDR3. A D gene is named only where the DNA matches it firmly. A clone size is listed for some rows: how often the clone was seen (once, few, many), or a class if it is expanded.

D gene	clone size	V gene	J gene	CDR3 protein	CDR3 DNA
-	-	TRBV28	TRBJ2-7	CASSFGTFPNRYEQYF	TGTGCCAGCAGTTTCGGGACGTTCCCTAACCGGTACGAGCAGTACTTC
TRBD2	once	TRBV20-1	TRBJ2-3	CSARTGTSGRARKSTDTQYF	TGCAGTGCACGGACCGGGACTAGCGGGAGGGCCAGGAAAAGCACAGATACGCAGTATTTT
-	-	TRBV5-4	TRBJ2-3	CASGVGGPSTDTQYF	TGTGCCAGCGGAGTCGGGGGGCCTAGCACAGATACGCAGTATTTT
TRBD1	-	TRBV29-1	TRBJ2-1	CSVTRLTGERGEQFF	TGCAGCGTGACCCGTTTAACAGGGGAACGAGGTGAGCAGTTCTTC
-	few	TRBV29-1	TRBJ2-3	CSVEGRKYSDTQYF	TGCAGCGTTGAAGGAAGGAAGTATTCAGATACGCAGTATTTT
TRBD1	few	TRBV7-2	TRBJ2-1	CASSAGRGQGFYEQFF	TGTGCCAGCAGCGCCGGCCGAGGACAGGGTTTCTATGAGCAGTTCTTC
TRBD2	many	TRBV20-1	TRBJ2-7	CSGQTSGIPEQYF	TGCAGTGGTCAGACTAGCGGGATTCCCGAGCAGTACTTC
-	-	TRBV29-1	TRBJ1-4	CSVGDIVLEKLFF	TGCAGCGTTGGGGACATAGTGTTGGAAAAACTGTTTTTT
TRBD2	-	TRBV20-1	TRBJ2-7	CCARDHGTSGISYEQYF	TGCTGTGCTAGAGATCACGGGACTAGCGGGATTAGCTACGAGCAGTACTTC
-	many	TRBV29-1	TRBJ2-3	CSAGAADTQYF	TGCAGCGCTGGGGCCGCAGATACGCAGTATTTT
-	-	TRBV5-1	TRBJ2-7	CASSSPTTYEQYF	TGCGCCAGCAGCTCCCCGACCACGTACGAGCAGTACTTC
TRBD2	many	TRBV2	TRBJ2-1	CASKGGGGFVEQFF	TGTGCCAGCAAAGGCGGGGGGGGTTTTGTTGAGCAGTTCTTC
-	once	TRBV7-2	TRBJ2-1	CASLFSLYNEQFF	TGTGCCAGCCTATTCTCCCTCTACAATGAGCAGTTCTTC
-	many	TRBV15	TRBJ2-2	CATSRDLTGKTGELFF	TGTGCCACCAGCAGAGACTTGACAGGAAAAACCGGGGAGCTGTTTTTT
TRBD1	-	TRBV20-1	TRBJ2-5	CSAFGQEETQYF	TGCAGTGCTTTTGGACAGGAAGAGACCCAGTACTTC
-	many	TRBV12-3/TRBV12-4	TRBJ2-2	CASSFDPLTGELFF	TGTGCCAGCAGTTTTGACCCGCTCACCGGGGAGCTGTTTTTT
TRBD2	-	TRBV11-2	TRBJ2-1	CASSFRRVAGGPSYNEQFF	TGTGCCAGCAGCTTCCGTCGGGTGGCGGGGGGGCCCTCCTACAATGAGCAGTTCTTC
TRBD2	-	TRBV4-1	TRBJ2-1	CASSQGIAGLTNEQFF	TGCGCCAGCAGCCAAGGGATAGCGGGCCTTACGAATGAGCAGTTCTTC
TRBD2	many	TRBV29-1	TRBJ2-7	CSVGGGYEQYF	TGCAGCGTTGGGGGGGGCTACGAGCAGTACTTC
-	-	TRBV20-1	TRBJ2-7	CSARDLSRGGYEQYF	TGCAGTGCTAGAGATCTATCCAGGGGTGGGTACGAGCAGTACTTC
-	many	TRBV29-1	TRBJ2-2	CSVSSGVTGELFF	TGCAGCGTTTCTTCCGGGGTTACCGGGGAGCTGTTTTTT
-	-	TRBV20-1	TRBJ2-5	CSAARRETQYF	TGCAGTGCGGCGAGAAGGGAGACCCAGTACTTC
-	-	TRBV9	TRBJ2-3	CASSPLEDTQYF	TGTGCCAGCAGCCCATTAGAGGATACGCAGTATTTT
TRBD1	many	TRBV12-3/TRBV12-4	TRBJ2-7	CASSLSGTGGEQYF	TGTGCCAGCAGTTTGTCCGGGACAGGGGGCGAGCAGTACTTC
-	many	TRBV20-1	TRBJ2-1	CSARELYEQFF	TGCAGTGCTAGAGAGCTTTATGAGCAGTTCTTC
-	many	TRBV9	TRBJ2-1	CASSVARLSSYNEQFF	TGTGCCAGCAGCGTAGCCCGTCTTAGCTCCTACAATGAGCAGTTCTTC
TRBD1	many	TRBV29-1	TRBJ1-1	CSVALHEQGAGLYAFF	TGCAGCGTTGCCCTTCACGAACAGGGGGCCGGCTTGTATGCTTTCTTT
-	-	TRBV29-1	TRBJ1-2	CSVNGPGYGYTF	TGCAGCGTTAATGGTCCCGGCTATGGCTACACCTTC
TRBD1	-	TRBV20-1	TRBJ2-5	CSAPRAGGETQYF	TGCAGTGCTCCCCGGGCAGGGGGAGAGACCCAGTACTTC
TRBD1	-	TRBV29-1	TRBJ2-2	CSVEQGAGELFF	TGCAGCGTGGAACAGGGGGCCGGGGAGCTGTTTTTT
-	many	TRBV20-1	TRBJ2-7	CSAIQGRGEYYEQYF	TGCAGTGCGATACAGGGGCGGGGGGAATACTACGAGCAGTACTTC
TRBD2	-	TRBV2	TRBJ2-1	CASRGLHNEQFF	TGTGCCAGCAGGGGACTACACAATGAGCAGTTCTTC
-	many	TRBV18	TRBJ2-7	CASSPPGRSLYEQYF	TGTGCCAGCTCACCTCCGGGACGATCTCTCTACGAGCAGTACTTC
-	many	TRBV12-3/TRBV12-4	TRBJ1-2	CASASDNYGYTF	TGTGCCAGCGCAAGCGATAACTATGGCTACACCTTC
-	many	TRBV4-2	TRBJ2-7	CASSQEGRGVEQYF	TGTGCCAGCAGCCAAGAAGGAAGGGGAGTAGAGCAGTACTTC
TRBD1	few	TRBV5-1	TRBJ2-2	CASSRPGQDVITGELFF	TGCGCCAGCAGCCGACCGGGACAGGACGTTATCACCGGGGAGCTGTTTTTT
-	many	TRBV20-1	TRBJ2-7	CSARGQLYEQYF	TGCAGTGCTCGCGGACAGCTCTACGAGCAGTACTTC
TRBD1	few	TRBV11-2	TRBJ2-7	CASSLESMGQYSYEQYF	TGTGCCAGCAGCTTAGAATCCATGGGACAGTACTCCTACGAGCAGTACTTC
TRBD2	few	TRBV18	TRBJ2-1	CASSPPTSWGYNEQFF	TGTGCCAGCTCACCCCCGACTAGCTGGGGCTACAATGAGCAGTTCTTC
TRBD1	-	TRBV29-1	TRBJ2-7	CSAGTGIYEQYF	TGCAGCGCCGGGACAGGGATCTACGAGCAGTACTTC
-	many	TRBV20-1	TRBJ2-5	CSAPGGRDQETQYF	TGCAGTGCTCCTGGTGGCAGGGACCAAGAGACCCAGTACTTC
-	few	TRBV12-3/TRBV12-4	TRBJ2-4	CASSLAGGPIKNIQYF	TGTGCCAGCAGTTTAGCGGGGGGGCCGATCAAAAACATTCAGTACTTC
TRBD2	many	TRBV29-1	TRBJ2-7	CSVLAGLYEQYF	TGCAGCGTTCTAGCGGGTCTCTACGAGCAGTACTTC
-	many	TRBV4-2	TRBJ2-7	CASSTRDESYEQYF	TGTGCCAGCAGCACCCGGGACGAATCATACGAGCAGTACTTC
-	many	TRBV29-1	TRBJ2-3	CSVAPSGDTQYF	TGCAGCGTCGCCCCATCGGGGGATACGCAGTATTTT
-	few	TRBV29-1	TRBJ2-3	CSVERGTFTDTQYF	TGCAGCGTTGAAAGGGGGACTTTCACAGATACGCAGTATTTT
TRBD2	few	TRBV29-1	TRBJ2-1	CSVEAQREFYNEQFF	TGCAGCGTTGAAGCTCAGCGGGAGTTCTACAATGAGCAGTTCTTC
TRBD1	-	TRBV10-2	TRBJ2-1	CASSERQGASYNEQFF	TGCGCCAGCAGTGAACGACAGGGGGCTAGTTACAATGAGCAGTTCTTC